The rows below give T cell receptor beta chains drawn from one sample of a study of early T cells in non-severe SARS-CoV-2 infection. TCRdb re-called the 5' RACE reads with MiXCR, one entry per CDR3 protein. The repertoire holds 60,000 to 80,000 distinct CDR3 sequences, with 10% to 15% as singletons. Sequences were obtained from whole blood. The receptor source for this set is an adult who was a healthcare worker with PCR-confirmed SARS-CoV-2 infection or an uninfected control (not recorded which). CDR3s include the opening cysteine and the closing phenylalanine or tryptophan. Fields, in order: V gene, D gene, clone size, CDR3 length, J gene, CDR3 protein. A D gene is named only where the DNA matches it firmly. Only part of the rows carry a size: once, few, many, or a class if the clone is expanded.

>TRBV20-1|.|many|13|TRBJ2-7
CSASSGSKYEQYF
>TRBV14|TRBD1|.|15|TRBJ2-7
CASSPSPIQGEEQYF
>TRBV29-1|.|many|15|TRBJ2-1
CSVALGPSSYNEQFF
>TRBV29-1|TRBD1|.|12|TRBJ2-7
CSVGRTGYEQYF
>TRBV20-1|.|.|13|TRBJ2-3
CSARVESTDTRYF
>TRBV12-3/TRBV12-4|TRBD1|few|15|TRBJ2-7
CASSSRTGEGYEQYF
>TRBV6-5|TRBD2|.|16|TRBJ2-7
CASSLSTSGRAREQYF
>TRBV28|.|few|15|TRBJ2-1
CASSLLTNSYNEQFF
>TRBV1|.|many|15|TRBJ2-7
CTSSQERLAGDEQYF
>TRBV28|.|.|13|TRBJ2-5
CASRPALGETQYF
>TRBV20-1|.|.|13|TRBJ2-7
CSARGTSGAEQYF
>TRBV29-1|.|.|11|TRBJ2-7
CSGTEGPPQYF
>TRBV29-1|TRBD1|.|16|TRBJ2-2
CSVEEVRQGATGELFF
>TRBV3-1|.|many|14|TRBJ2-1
CASSRSDRGNEQFF
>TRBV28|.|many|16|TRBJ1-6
CASSLGEGSYNSPLHF
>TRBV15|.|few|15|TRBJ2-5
CATSYTSVGQETQYF
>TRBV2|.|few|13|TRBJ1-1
CASRTQLNTEAFF
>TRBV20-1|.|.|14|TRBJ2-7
CSALRRGVGYEQYF
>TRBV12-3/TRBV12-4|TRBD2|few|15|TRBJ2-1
CASSSSGTMRNEQFF
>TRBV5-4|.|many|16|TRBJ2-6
CASSPGFGSGANVLTF
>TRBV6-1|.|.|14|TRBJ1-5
CASSDFGHNQPQHF
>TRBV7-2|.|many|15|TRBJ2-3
CASSPSWGATDTQYF
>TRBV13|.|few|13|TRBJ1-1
CASSYGPNTEAFF
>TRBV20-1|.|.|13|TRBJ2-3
CSVRHPSTDTQYF
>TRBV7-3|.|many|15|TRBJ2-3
CASSLSSSDADTQYF
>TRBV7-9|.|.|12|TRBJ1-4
CASSSTGEKLFF
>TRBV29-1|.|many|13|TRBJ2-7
CSAGRGEGSEQYF
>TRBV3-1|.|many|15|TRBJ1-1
CASSQAGEGETEAFF
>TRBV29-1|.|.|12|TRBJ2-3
CSVSGWANTQYF
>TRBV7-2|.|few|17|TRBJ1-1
CASSLGGASPRGTEAFF
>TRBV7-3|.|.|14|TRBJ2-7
CASSLRAPSIEQYF
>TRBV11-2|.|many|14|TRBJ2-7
CASSLATFGSEQYF
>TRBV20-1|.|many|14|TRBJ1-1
CSARSPGAGTEAFF
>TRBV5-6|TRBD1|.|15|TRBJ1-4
CASSLTGDWGEKLFF
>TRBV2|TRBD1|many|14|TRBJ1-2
CASSAQQGAKGYTF
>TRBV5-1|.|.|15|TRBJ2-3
CASSLPREATDTQYF
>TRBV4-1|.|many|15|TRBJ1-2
CASSHRGPTNYGYTF
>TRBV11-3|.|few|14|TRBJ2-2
CASSLVRGEGELFF
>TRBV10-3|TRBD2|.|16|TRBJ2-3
CAISGGLAGHTDTQYF
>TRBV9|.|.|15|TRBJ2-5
CASSVEGRNQETQYF
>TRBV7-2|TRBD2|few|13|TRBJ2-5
CASSSAGAETQYF
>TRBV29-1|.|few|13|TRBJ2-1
CSYGQPAYNEQFF
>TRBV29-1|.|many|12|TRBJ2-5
CSVTGMEETQYF
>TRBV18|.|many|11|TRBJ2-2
CASSPIGELFF
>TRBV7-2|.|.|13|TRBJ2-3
CASSFVLTDTQYF